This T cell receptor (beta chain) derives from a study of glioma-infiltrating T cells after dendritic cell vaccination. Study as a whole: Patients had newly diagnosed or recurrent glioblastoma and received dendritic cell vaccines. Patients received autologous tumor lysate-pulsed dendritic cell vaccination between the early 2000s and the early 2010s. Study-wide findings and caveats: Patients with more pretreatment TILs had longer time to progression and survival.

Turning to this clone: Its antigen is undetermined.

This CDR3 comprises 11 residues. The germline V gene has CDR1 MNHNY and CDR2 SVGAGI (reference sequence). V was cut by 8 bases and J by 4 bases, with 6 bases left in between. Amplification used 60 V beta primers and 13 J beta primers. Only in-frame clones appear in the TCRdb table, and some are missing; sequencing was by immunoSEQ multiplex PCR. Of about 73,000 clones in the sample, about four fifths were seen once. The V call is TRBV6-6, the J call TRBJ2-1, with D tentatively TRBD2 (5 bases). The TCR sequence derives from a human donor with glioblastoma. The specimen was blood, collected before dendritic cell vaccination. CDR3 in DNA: TGTGCCAGCGAGGGATACAATGAGCAGTTCTTC. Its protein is CASEGYNEQFF.